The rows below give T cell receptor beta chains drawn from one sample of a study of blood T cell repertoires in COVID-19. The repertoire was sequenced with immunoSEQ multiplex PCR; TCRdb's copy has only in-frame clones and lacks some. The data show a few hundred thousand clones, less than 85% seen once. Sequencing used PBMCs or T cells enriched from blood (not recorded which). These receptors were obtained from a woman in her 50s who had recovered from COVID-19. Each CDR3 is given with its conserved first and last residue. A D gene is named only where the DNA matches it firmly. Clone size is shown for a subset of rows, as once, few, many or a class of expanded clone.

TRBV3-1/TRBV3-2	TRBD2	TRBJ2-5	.	CASSHNSGAETQYF	TGTGCCAGCAGCCACAATAGCGGGGCAGAGACCCAGTACTTC
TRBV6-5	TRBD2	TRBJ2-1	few	CASSAASGGYNEQFF	TGTGCCAGCAGCGCGGCTAGCGGGGGCTACAATGAGCAGTTCTTC
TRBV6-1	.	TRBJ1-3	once	CASSEVTVSGNTIYF	TGTGCCAGCAGTGAAGTGACAGTCTCTGGAAACACCATATATTTT
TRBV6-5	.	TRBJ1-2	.	CASSTPGGNNYGYTF	TGTGCCAGCAGTACCCCGGGAGGGAATAACTATGGCTACACCTTC
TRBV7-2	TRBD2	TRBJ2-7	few	CASSFRGGYEQYF	TGTGCCAGCAGCTTTCGGGGGGGCTACGAGCAGTACTTC
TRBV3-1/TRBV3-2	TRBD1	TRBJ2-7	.	CASSREGQGGYEQYF	TGTGCCAGCAGCCGAGAGGGACAGGGGGGCTACGAGCAGTACTTC
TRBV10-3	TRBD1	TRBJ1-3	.	CAISGGSGNTIYF	TGTGCCATCTCAGGGGGGTCTGGAAACACCATATATTTT
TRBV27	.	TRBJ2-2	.	CASRSGTPRLTGELFF	TGTGCCAGCAGATCCGGGACTCCAAGACTCACCGGGGAGCTGTTTTTT
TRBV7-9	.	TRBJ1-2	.	CASSFLQVDGYTF	TGTGCCAGCAGCTTCCTACAGGTCGATGGCTACACCTTC
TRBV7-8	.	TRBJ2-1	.	CASSPWDFVLNEQFF	TGTGCCAGCTCCCCCTGGGACTTTGTGCTAAATGAGCAGTTCTTC
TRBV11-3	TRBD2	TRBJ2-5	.	CASSLGLAGDQETQYF	TGTGCCAGCAGCTTAGGCCTAGCGGGGGACCAAGAGACCCAGTACTTC
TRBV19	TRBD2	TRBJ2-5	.	CASSIDGAGGETQYF	TGTGCCAGTAGTATAGACGGGGCGGGAGGGGAGACCCAGTACTTC